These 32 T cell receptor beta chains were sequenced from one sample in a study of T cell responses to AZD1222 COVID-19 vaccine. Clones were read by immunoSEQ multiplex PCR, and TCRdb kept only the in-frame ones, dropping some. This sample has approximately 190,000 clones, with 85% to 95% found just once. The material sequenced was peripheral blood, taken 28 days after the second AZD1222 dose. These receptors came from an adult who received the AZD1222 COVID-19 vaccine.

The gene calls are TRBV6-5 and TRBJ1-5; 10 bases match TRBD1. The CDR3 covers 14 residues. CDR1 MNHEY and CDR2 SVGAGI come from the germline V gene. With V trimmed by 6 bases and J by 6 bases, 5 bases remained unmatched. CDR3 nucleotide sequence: TGTGCCAGCAGCTCGACAGGGGGCACTCAGCCCCAGCATTTT. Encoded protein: CASSSTGGTQPQHF.

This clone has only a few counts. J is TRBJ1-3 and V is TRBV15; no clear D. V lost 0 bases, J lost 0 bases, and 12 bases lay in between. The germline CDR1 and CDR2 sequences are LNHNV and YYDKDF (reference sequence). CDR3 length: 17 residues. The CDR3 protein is CATSRDMTPSSGNTIYF. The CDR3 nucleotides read TGTGCCACCAGCAGAGATATGACTCCAAGCTCTGGAAACACCATATATTTT.

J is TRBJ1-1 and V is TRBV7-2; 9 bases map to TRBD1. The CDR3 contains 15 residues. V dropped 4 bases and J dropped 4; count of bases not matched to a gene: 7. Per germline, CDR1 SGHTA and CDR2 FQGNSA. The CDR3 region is CASSSTGGPTTEAFF. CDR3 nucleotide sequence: TGTGCCAGCAGCTCGACAGGGGGGCCCACCACTGAAGCTTTCTTT.

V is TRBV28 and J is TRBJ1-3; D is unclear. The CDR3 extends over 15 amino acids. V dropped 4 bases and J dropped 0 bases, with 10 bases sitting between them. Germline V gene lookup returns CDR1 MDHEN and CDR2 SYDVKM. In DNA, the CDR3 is TGTGCCAGCAGTTACCCAGGCAGCTCTGGAAACACCATATATTTT. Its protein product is CASSYPGSSGNTIYF.

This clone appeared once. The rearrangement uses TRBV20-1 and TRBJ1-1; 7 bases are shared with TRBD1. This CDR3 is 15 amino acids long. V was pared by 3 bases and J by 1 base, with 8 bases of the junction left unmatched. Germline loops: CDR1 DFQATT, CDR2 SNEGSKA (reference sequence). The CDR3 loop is CSASPSYRGNTEAFF. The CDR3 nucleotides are TGCAGTGCTAGTCCCTCCTACAGGGGGAACACTGAAGCTTTCTTT.

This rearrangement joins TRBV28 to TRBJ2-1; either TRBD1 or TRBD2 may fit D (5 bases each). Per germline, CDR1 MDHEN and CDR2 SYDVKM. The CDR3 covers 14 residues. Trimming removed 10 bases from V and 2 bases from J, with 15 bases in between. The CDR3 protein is CATFPGHTYNEQFF. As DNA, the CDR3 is TGTGCCACCTTCCCGGGGCATACCTACAATGAGCAGTTCTTC.

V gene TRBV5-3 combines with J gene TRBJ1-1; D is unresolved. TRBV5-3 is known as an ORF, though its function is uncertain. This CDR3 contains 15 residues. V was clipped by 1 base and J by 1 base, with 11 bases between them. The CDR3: CARSLSAVQNTEAFF. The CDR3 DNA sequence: TGTGCCAGAAGCTTGTCGGCGGTCCAGAACACTGAAGCTTTCTTT.

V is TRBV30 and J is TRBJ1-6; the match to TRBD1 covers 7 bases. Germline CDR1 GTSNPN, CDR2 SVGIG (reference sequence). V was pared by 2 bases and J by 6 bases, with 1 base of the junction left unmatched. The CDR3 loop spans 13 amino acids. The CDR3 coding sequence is TGTGCCTGGAGTCGGGACAGTAATTCACCCCTCCACTTT. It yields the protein CAWSRDSNSPLHF. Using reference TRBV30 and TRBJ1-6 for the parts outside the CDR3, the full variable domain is SQTIHQWPATLVQPVGSPLSLECTVEGTSNPNLYWYRQAAGRGLQLLFYSVGIGQISSEVPQNLSASRPQDRQFILSSKKLLLSDSGFYLCAWSRDSNSPLHFGNGTRLTVT.

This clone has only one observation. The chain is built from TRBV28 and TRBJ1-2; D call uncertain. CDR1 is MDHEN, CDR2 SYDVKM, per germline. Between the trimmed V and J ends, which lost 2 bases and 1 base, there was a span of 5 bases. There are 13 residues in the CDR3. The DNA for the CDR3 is TGTGCCAGCAGTTTAAGTCGTAACTATGGCTACACCTTC. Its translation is CASSLSRNYGYTF.

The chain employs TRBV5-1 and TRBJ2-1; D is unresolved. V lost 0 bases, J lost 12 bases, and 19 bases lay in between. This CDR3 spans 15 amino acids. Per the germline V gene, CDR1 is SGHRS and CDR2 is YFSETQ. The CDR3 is CASSLGQKSTMTQFF. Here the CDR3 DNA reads TGCGCCAGCAGCTTGGGGCAGAAATCTACAATGACGCAGTTCTTC. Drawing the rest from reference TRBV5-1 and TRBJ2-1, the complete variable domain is KAGVTQTPRYLIKTRGQQVTLSCSPISGHRSVSWYQQTPGQGLQFLFEYFSETQRNKGNFPGRFSGRQFSNSRSEMNVSTLELGDSALYLCASSLGQKSTMTQFFGPGTRLTVL.

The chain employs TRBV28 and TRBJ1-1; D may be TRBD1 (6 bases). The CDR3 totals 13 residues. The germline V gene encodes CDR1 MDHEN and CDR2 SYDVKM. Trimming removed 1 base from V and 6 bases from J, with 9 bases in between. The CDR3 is CASSLLGAAEAFF. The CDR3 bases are TGTGCCAGCAGTTTATTGGGGGCGGCTGAAGCTTTCTTT.

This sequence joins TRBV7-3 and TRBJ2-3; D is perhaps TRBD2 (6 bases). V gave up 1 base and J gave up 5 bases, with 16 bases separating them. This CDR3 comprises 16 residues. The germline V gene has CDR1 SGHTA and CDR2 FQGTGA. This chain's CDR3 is CASSLSTGAGEDTQYF. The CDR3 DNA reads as TGTGCCAGCAGCTTAAGTACGGGAGCCGGGGAAGATACGCAGTATTTT.

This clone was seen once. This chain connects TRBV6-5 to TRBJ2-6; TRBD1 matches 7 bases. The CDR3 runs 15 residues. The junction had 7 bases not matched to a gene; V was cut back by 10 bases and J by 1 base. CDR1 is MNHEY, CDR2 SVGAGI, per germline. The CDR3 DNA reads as TGTGCCACCCAGGGGGACCGGTCTGGGGCCAACGTCCTGACTTTC. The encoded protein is CATQGDRSGANVLTF.

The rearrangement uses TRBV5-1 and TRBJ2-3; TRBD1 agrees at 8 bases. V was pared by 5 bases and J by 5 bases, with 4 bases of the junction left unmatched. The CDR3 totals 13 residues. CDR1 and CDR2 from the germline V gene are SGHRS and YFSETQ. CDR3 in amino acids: CASSHRGEDTQYF. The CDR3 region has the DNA TGCGCCAGCAGTCACAGGGGGGAAGATACGCAGTATTTT. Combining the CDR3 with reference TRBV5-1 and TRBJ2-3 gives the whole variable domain KAGVTQTPRYLIKTRGQQVTLSCSPISGHRSVSWYQQTPGQGLQFLFEYFSETQRNKGNFPGRFSGRQFSNSRSEMNVSTLELGDSALYLCASSHRGEDTQYFGPGTRLTVL.

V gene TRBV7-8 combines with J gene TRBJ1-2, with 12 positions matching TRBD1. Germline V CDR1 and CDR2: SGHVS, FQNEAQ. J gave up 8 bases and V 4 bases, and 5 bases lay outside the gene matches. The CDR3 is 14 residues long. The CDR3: CASSSGTGGRGYTF. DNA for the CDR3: TGTGCCAGCAGCTCCGGGACAGGGGGCAGGGGCTACACCTTC.

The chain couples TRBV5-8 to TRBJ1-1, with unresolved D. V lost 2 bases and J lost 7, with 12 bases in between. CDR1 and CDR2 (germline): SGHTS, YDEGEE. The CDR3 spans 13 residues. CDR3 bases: TGTGCCAGCAGCTTAACCGGGGTGAGTGAAGCTTTCTTT. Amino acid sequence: CASSLTGVSEAFF.

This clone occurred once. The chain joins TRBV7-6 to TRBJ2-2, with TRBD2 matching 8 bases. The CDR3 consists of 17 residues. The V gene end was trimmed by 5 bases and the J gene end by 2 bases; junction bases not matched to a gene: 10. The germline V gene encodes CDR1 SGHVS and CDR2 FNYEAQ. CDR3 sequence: CASSHKIAGINTGELFF. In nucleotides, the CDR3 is TGTGCCAGCAGCCATAAGATAGCGGGGATAAACACCGGGGAGCTGTTTTTT.

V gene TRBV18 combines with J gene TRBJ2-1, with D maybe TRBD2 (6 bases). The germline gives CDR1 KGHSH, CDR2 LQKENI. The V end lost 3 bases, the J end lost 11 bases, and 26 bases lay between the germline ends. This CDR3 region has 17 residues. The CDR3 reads CASSPPGDFAGPNKQFF. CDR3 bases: TGTGCCAGCTCACCCCCCGGGGATTTCGCGGGACCAAATAAGCAGTTCTTC. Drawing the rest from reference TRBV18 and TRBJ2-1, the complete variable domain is NAGVMQNPRHLVRRRGQEARLRCSPMKGHSHVYWYRQLPEEGLKFMVYLQKENIIDESGMPKERFSAEFPKEGPSILRIQQVVRGDSAAYFCASSPPGDFAGPNKQFFGPGTRLTVL.

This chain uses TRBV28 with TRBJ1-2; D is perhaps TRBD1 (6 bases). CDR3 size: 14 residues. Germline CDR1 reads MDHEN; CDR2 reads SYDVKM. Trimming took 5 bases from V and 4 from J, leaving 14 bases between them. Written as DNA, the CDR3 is TGTGCCAGCAGTAGGGGACAAGTAAGCTATGGCTACACCTTC. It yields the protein CASSRGQVSYGYTF.

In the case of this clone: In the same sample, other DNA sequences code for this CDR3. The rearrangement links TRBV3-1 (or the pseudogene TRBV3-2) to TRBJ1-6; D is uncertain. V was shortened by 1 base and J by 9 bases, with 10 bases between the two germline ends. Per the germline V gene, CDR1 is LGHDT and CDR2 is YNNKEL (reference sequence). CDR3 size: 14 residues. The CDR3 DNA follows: TGTGCCAGCAGCCAAGTTAGACAAGGTTCACCCCTCCACTTT. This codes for CASSQVRQGSPLHF.

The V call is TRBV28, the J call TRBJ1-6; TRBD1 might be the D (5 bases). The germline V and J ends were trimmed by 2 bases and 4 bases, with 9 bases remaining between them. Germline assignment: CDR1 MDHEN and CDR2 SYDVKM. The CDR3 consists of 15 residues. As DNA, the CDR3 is TGTGCCAGCAGTTTAAAAGGGGCGTATAATTCACCCCTCCACTTT. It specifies CASSLKGAYNSPLHF. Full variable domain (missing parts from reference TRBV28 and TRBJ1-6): DVKVTQSSRYLVKRTGEKVFLECVQDMDHENMFWYRQDPGLGLRLIYFSYDVKMKEKGDIPEGYSVSREKKERFSLILESASTNQTSMYLCASSLKGAYNSPLHFGNGTRLTVT.

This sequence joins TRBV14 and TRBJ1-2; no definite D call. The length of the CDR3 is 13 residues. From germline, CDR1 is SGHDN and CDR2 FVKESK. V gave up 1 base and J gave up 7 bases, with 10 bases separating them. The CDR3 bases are TGTGCCAGCAGCCAAGCGATAGCGGCTGGCTACACCTTC. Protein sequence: CASSQAIAAGYTF. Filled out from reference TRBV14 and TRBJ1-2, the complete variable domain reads EAGVTQFPSHSVIEKGQTVTLRCDPISGHDNLYWYRRVMGKEIKFLLHFVKESKQDESGMPNNRFLAERTGGTYSTLKVQPAELEDSGVYFCASSQAIAAGYTFGSGTRLTVV.

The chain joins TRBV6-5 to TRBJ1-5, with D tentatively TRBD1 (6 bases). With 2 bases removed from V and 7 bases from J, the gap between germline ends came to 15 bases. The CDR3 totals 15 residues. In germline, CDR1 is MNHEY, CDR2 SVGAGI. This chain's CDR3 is CASSYSRGLGQPQHF. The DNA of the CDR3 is TGTGCCAGCAGTTACAGTCGGGGGCTGGGCCAGCCCCAGCATTTT.

For the CDR3, the DNA is TGTGCCAGCAGTGAATCGGCGGGGCACGGAGAGACCCAGTACTTC. Translating it yields CASSESAGHGETQYF. The chain joins TRBV2 to TRBJ2-5; D possibly corresponds to TRBD2 (6 bases). This CDR3 spans 15 amino acids. Looked up from germline, CDR1 is SNHLY and CDR2 is FYNNEI. Trimming stripped 2 bases from V and 4 bases from J, with 14 bases between.

The CDR3 nucleotides read TGTGCCTGGAGTGCCTCCAGACAGGGATTAAACACCGGGGAGCTGTTTTTT. Its protein product is CAWSASRQGLNTGELFF. The chain joins TRBV30 to TRBJ2-2; 7 positions match TRBD1. V shed 1 base, J shed 2 bases, and the junction held 10 bases outside the gene matches. Germline lookup yields CDR1 GTSNPN and CDR2 SVGIG (reference sequence). The CDR3 has 17 amino acids.

In DNA form, the CDR3 reads TGTGCCACCAGGGAGGACAGGGGCGGCACTGAAGCTTTCTTT. Translation: CATREDRGGTEAFF. The V call is TRBV15, the J call TRBJ1-1, with 9 bases fitting TRBD1. CDR1 LNHNV and CDR2 YYDKDF come from the germline V gene (reference sequence). Losses at the gene ends were 6 bases for V and 4 bases for J; bases not matched to a gene: 6. The CDR3 totals 14 residues.

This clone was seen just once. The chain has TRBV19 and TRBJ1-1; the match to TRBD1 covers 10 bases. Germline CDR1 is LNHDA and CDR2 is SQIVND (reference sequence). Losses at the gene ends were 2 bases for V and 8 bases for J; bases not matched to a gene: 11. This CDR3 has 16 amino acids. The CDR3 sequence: CASSILGTGDPEEAFF. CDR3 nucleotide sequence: TGTGCCAGTAGTATACTCGGGACAGGGGACCCAGAAGAAGCTTTCTTT.

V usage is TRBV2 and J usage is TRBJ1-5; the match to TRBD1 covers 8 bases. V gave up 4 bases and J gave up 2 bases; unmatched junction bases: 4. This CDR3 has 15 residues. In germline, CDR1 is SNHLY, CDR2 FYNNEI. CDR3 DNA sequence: TGTGCCAGCAGTGTGGGGGGACAGGGCAATCAGCCCCAGCATTTT. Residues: CASSVGGQGNQPQHF.

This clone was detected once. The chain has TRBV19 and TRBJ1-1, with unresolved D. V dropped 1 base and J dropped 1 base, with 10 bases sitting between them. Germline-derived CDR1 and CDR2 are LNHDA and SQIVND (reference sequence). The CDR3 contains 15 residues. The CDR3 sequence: CASSIGYGQNTEAFF. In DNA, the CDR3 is TGTGCCAGTAGTATAGGGTACGGCCAGAACACTGAAGCTTTCTTT.

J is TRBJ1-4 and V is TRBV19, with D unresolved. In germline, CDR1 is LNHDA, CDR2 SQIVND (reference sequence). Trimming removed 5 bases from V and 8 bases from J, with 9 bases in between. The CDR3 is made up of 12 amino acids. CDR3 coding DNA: TGTGCCAGTAGTCAGGCAGAAGAAAAACTGTTTTTT. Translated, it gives CASSQAEEKLFF.

The CDR3 protein is CASSLERTYGYTF. The DNA of the CDR3 is TGCGCCAGCAGCTTGGAACGGACCTATGGCTACACCTTC. The V and J genes are TRBV5-1 and TRBJ1-2; D gene uncertain. CDR1 SGHRS and CDR2 YFSETQ come from the germline V gene. Trimming left V 0 bases short and J 4 bases short, with 7 bases between. This CDR3 has 13 amino acids. Together with reference TRBV5-1 and TRBJ1-2, the CDR3 gives the full variable domain: KAGVTQTPRYLIKTRGQQVTLSCSPISGHRSVSWYQQTPGQGLQFLFEYFSETQRNKGNFPGRFSGRQFSNSRSEMNVSTLELGDSALYLCASSLERTYGYTFGSGTRLTVV.

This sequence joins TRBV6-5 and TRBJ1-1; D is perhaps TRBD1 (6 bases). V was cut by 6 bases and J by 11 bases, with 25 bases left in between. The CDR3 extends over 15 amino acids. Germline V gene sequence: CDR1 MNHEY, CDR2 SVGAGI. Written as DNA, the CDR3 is TGTGCCAGCAGCTTTCTGGGGTCGACAGGCCTAGCGGCTTTCTTT. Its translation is CASSFLGSTGLAAFF.